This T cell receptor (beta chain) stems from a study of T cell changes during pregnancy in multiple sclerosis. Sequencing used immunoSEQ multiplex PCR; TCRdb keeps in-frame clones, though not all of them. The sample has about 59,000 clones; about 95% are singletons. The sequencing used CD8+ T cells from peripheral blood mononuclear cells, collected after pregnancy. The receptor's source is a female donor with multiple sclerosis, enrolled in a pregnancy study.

CDR3 amino acids: CAWNRDRGNHEQYF. CDR3 in DNA: TGTGCCTGGAATAGGGACAGGGGGAACCACGAGCAGTACTTC. This sequence joins TRBV30 and TRBJ2-7; 11 nucleotides line up with TRBD1. CDR1 is GTSNPN and CDR2 is SVGIG in the germline V gene (reference sequence). The length of the CDR3 is 14 residues. Unmatched junction bases numbered 7, after V lost 4 bases and J lost 5 bases.